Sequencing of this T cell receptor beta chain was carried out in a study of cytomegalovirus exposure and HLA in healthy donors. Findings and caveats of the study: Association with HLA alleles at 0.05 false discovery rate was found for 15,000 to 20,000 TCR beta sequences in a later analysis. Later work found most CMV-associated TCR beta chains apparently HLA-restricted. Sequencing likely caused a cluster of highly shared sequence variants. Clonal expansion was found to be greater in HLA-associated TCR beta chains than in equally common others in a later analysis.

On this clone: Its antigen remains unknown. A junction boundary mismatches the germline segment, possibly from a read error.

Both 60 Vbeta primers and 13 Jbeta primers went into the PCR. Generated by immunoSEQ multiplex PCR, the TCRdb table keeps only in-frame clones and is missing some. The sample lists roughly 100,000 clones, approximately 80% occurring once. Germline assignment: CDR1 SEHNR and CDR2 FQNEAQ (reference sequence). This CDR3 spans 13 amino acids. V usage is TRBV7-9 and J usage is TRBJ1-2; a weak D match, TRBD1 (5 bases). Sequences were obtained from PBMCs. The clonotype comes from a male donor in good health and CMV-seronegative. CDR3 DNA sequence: TGTTCCAGCAGCTCGGGACTGCCGATGGGCTACACCTTC. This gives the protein CSSSSGLPMGYTF. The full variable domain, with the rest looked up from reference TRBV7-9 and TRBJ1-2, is DTGVSQNPRHKITKRGQNVTFRCDPISEHNRLYWYRQTLGQGPEFLTYFQNEAQLEKSRLLSDRFSAERPKGSFSTLEIQRTEQGDSAMYLCSSSSGLPMGYTFGSGTRLTVV.